Listed below are T cell receptor beta chains from one sample, sequenced in a study of beta chain features in type 1 diabetes. TCRdb keeps only in-frame clones here, not all; method: immunoSEQ multiplex PCR. The sample lists about 390,000 clones, 9.6% occurring once. Sequences were obtained from central memory CD4+ T cells from blood. Receptors were obtained from a man aged 25 to 45 with type 1 diabetes. CDR3s include the opening cysteine and the closing phenylalanine or tryptophan. D genes are given only for firm matches. Size values are once, few and many counts, or a class for expanded clones, and some rows have none.

length	D	J	V	size	CDR3	DNA
14	.	TRBJ2-5	TRBV19	.	CASSLLASGETQYF	TGTGCCAGTAGTTTGCTAGCTTCTGGGGAGACCCAGTACTTC
16	.	TRBJ2-6	TRBV7-2	few	CASSLVGLRGANVLTF	TGTGCCAGCAGCTTGGTGGGCTTACGCGGGGCCAACGTCCTGACTTTC
14	.	TRBJ2-7	TRBV2	many	CASNQGQGSYEQYF	TGTGCCAGCAATCAAGGGCAGGGGTCCTACGAGCAGTACTTC
17	.	TRBJ2-3	TRBV4-1	few	CASSPSSARASTDTQYF	TGCGCCAGCAGCCCGTCGTCGGCTAGAGCTAGCACAGATACGCAGTATTTT
14	.	TRBJ2-5	TRBV9	.	CASSVGSRIETQYF	TGTGCCAGCAGCGTAGGAAGCCGGATAGAGACCCAGTACTTC
14	.	TRBJ1-1	TRBV10-3	.	CAISGSTGNTEAFF	TGTGCCATCAGCGGGTCTACAGGGAACACTGAAGCTTTCTTT
12	.	TRBJ1-4	TRBV19	.	CASSRISEKLFF	TGTGCCAGTAGCAGGATCTCTGAAAAACTGTTTTTT
14	.	TRBJ1-5	TRBV7-2	few	CASSLERRGQPQHF	TGTGCCAGCAGCTTAGAACGTAGGGGACAGCCCCAGCATTTT
14	.	TRBJ2-1	TRBV30	.	CAWNAGDFYNEQFF	TGTGCCTGGAATGCTGGGGATTTTTACAATGAGCAGTTCTTC
13	.	TRBJ1-2	TRBV9	.	CASSAWEGQGYTF	TGTGCCAGCAGCGCGTGGGAGGGCCAAGGCTACACCTTC
13	.	TRBJ1-1	TRBV7-9	.	CASSEWGNTEAFF	TGTGCCAGCAGTGAATGGGGGAACACTGAAGCTTTCTTT
16	.	TRBJ1-1	TRBV6-5	few	CASSYSALQGITEAFF	TGTGCCAGCAGTTACTCTGCCCTCCAGGGGATCACTGAAGCTTTCTTT
14	TRBD2	TRBJ2-1	TRBV19	few	CASSMGFTGTSLFF	TGTGCCAGTAGTATGGGGTTCACCGGGACTAGCCTGTTCTTC
14	TRBD1	TRBJ1-2	TRBV6-1	.	CASSVESGTGPYTF	TGTGCCAGCAGCGTAGAGTCCGGGACAGGCCCCTACACCTTC
17	TRBD1	TRBJ1-3	TRBV7-9	.	CASSLQTGTGNGNTIYF	TGTGCCAGCAGCTTACAGACCGGGACAGGGAATGGAAACACCATATATTTT
16	.	TRBJ1-3	TRBV9	few	CASSPARDHSGNTIYF	TGTGCCAGCAGCCCCGCCAGGGATCACTCTGGAAACACCATATATTTT
14	.	TRBJ1-2	TRBV19	few	CASSIEPTDYGYTF	TGTGCCAGTAGTATTGAGCCGACTGACTATGGCTACACCTTC
12	.	TRBJ1-2	TRBV13	.	CASSYAPRGYTF	TGTGCCAGCAGCTACGCACCAAGGGGCTACACCTTC
16	TRBD2	TRBJ2-3	TRBV18	few	CASSPPAGRATDTQYF	TGTGCCAGCTCACCACCCGCCGGGAGGGCGACAGATACGCAGTATTTT
12	.	TRBJ1-2	TRBV4-1	.	CASSQEWQGYTF	TGCGCCAGCAGCCAAGAGTGGCAGGGCTACACCTTC
14	.	TRBJ2-3	TRBV6-5	.	CASSNKDSTDTQYF	TGTGCCAGCAGCAACAAAGACAGCACAGATACGCAGTATTTT
15	TRBD2	TRBJ2-1	TRBV6-1	few	CASSSLASSYNEQFF	TGTGCCAGCAGTTCACTAGCGAGCTCCTACAATGAGCAGTTCTTC
16	.	TRBJ1-5	TRBV19	many	CASSIEGPASNQPQHF	TGTGCCAGTAGTATAGAGGGACCAGCAAGCAATCAGCCCCAGCATTTT
14	.	TRBJ2-7	TRBV5-1	.	CASAPVNPLYEQYF	TGCGCCAGCGCGCCGGTCAATCCTCTCTACGAGCAGTACTTC
13	TRBD1	TRBJ1-2	TRBV5-1	few	CASSSGQGEGYTF	TGCGCCAGCAGCTCGGGACAGGGCGAGGGCTACACCTTC
15	.	TRBJ1-6	TRBV21-1	few	CASSKRAKHNSPLHF	TGTGCCAGCAGCAAACGGGCGAAGCATAATTCACCCCTCCACTTT
11	.	TRBJ2-7	TRBV28	few	CASRNKGSRYF	TGTGCCAGCAGGAATAAAGGTTCTAGGTACTTC
13	.	TRBJ2-4	TRBV11-1	.	CASSSFRGNIQYF	TGTGCCAGCAGCTCTTTTCGGGGGAACATTCAGTACTTC
16	.	TRBJ2-3	TRBV6-6	.	CASSYGGKGLADTQYF	TGTGCCAGCAGTTACGGGGGGAAGGGCCTCGCAGATACGCAGTATTTT
16	.	TRBJ2-1	TRBV25-1	few	CASSVLDSQWGNEQFF	TGTGCCAGCAGTGTCCTGGACAGTCAGTGGGGCAATGAGCAGTTCTTC
12	.	TRBJ2-5	TRBV5-1	few	CASSPLGETQYF	TGCGCCAGCAGCCCTTTGGGAGAGACCCAGTACTTC
19	TRBD2	TRBJ2-3	TRBV5-4	.	CASSQVERGEGRDTDTQYF	TGTGCCAGCAGCCAAGTCGAGCGGGGAGAGGGAAGGGACACAGATACGCAGTATTTT
13	.	TRBJ1-5	TRBV27	few	CASSLVPGRPQHF	TGTGCCAGCAGTTTAGTTCCGGGACGGCCCCAGCATTTT
11	.	TRBJ1-2	TRBV7-9	few	CASSPGSGYTF	TGTGCCAGCAGCCCGGGGAGTGGCTACACCTTC
12	TRBD1	TRBJ2-5	TRBV6-6	.	CASGRGQETQYF	TGTGCCAGCGGCAGGGGGCAAGAGACCCAGTACTTC
16	.	TRBJ2-7	TRBV28	few	CASSLIGGRGRAEQYF	TGTGCCAGCAGTTTGATCGGGGGACGAGGACGGGCCGAGCAGTACTTC
15	.	TRBJ2-2	TRBV11-3	.	CASSSGYENTGELFF	TGTGCCAGCTCAAGCGGGTATGAGAACACCGGGGAGCTGTTTTTT
17	.	TRBJ2-3	TRBV5-1	many	CASSLEGPHQPTDTQYF	TGCGCCAGCAGCTTGGAAGGGCCTCACCAACCCACAGATACGCAGTATTTT
13	.	TRBJ1-1	TRBV14	few	CASSRERVSEAFF	TGTGCCAGCAGCCGGGAGAGGGTCTCTGAAGCTTTCTTT
14	.	TRBJ2-3	TRBV5-1	.	CASSLAGFTDTQYF	TGCGCCAGCAGCTTGGCTGGCTTCACAGATACGCAGTATTTT
14	.	TRBJ2-7	TRBV6-1	few	CASSDDSWRSEQYF	TGTGCCAGCAGTGATGACAGTTGGAGGAGCGAGCAGTACTTC
15	TRBD2	TRBJ2-1	TRBV5-4	.	CASSPGGSSYNEQFF	TGTGCCAGCAGCCCGGGCGGGAGCTCCTACAATGAGCAGTTCTTC
16	TRBD1	TRBJ2-7	TRBV4-2	.	CASSQDSGQGAYEQYF	TGTGCCAGCAGCCAAGATTCGGGACAGGGGGCCTACGAGCAGTACTTC
14	TRBD1	TRBJ1-2	TRBV2	few	CASSAKGQRNGYTF	TGTGCCAGCAGCGCAAAGGGACAGCGAAATGGCTACACCTTC
14	.	TRBJ1-1	TRBV6-6	.	CASSYSQGNTEAFF	TGTGCCAGCAGTTACTCGCAGGGGAACACTGAAGCTTTCTTT
14	.	TRBJ1-5	TRBV13	.	CASTRTNSNQPQHF	TGTGCCAGCACGCGAACCAATAGCAATCAGCCCCAGCATTTT
15	.	TRBJ1-1	TRBV4-1	few	CASSQEVTRGTEAFF	TGCGCCAGCAGCCAAGAGGTGACTCGGGGCACTGAAGCTTTCTTT
18	.	TRBJ2-2	TRBV27	.	CASSLRSPGAWGSGELFF	TGTGCCAGCAGTTTGCGATCCCCGGGTGCTTGGGGGAGCGGGGAGCTGTTTTTT
11	.	TRBJ2-3	TRBV28	few	CASSFSDTQYF	TGTGCCAGCAGTTTCTCAGATACGCAGTATTTT
15	TRBD2	TRBJ2-7	TRBV7-2	many	CASSLVASGGYEQYF	TGTGCCAGCAGCTTAGTGGCTAGCGGAGGCTACGAGCAGTACTTC
12	.	TRBJ1-2	TRBV7-2	few	CASSLELYGYTF	TGTGCCAGCAGCTTAGAATTATATGGCTACACCTTC
14	.	TRBJ2-3	TRBV11-2	few	CASSLLTAEDTQYF	TGTGCCAGCAGCTTACTCACAGCAGAAGATACGCAGTATTTT
14	.	TRBJ1-2	TRBV9	.	CASRQSSTNYGYTF	TGTGCCAGCAGACAGTCCTCTACTAACTATGGCTACACCTTC
13	.	TRBJ2-7	TRBV7-2	few	CASSSLPRYEQYF	TGTGCCAGCAGCTCATTGCCTAGATACGAGCAGTACTTC